This T cell receptor (beta chain) was identified in a study of blood T cell repertoires in COVID-19. Study as a whole: The samples span acute and convalescent COVID-19 from the United States, Italy and Spain. From T cells, B-cell-depleted T cells, or PBMCs came the material, which was cDNA or gDNA.

CDR3 length: 20 residues. J was trimmed by 3 bases and V by 6 bases; bases with no gene match: 17. Germline-derived CDR1 and CDR2 are MNHEY and SMNVEV (reference sequence). Seattle researchers signed up patients amid active infection and tracked them longitudinally. The repertoire was sequenced with immunoSEQ multiplex PCR; TCRdb's copy has only in-frame clones and lacks some. The repertoire holds 200,000 or so clones, with approximately 90% as singletons. The J gene is TRBJ1-6, the V gene TRBV27; 10 positions agree with TRBD1. The sequence was obtained from a man in his thirties or forties with COVID-19, enrolled during active disease. The sample consisted of peripheral blood. The CDR3 nucleotides read TGTGCCAGCAGACATTCCGGGACAGGGGTTTCTAAGCTCTATAATTCACCCCTCCACTTT. Encoded protein: CASRHSGTGVSKLYNSPLHF.